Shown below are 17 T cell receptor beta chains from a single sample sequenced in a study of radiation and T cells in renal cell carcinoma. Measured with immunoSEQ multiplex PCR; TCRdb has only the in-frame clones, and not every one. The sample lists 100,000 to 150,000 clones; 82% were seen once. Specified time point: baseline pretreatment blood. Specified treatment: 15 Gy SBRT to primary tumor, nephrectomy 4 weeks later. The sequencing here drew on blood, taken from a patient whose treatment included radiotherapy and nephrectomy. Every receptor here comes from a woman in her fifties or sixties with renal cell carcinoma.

The CDR3 sequence is CASSPLAEANTQYF. The CDR3 DNA sequence: TGTGCCAGCAGCCCCCTCGCGGAAGCCAATACGCAGTATTTT. The chain links TRBV28 to TRBJ2-3; no definite D call. This CDR3 has 14 residues. Looked up from germline, CDR1 is MDHEN and CDR2 is SYDVKM. V was clipped by 6 bases and J by 7 bases, with 17 bases between them.

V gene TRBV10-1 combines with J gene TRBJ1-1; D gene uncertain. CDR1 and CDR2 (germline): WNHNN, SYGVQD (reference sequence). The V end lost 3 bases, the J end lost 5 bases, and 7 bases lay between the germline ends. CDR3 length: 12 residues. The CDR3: CASSESGTEAFF. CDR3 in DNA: TGCGCCAGCAGTGAAAGTGGGACTGAAGCTTTCTTT.

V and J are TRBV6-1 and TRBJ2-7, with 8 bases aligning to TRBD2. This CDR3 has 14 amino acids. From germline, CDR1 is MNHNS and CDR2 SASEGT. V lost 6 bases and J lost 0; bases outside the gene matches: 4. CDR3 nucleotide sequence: TGTGCCAGCAGCTCGGGGGGGCTCTCCTACGAGCAGTACTTC. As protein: CASSSGGLSYEQYF.

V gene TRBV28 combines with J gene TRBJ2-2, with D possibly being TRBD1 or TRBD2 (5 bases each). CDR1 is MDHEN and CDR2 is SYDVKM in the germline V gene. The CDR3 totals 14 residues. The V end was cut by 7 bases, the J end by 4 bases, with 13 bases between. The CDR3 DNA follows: TGTGCCAGCACCGGGGAAGGGACCACCGGGGAGCTGTTTTTT. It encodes CASTGEGTTGELFF. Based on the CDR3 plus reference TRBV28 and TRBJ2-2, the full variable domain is DVKVTQSSRYLVKRTGEKVFLECVQDMDHENMFWYRQDPGLGLRLIYFSYDVKMKEKGDIPEGYSVSREKKERFSLILESASTNQTSMYLCASTGEGTTGELFFGEGSRLTVL.

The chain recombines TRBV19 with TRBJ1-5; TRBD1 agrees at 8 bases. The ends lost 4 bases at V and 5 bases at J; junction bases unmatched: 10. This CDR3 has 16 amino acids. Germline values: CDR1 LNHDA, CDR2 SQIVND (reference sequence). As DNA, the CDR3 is TGTGCCAGTAGTAGCCCGACAGGGGTATTACATCAGCCCCAGCATTTT. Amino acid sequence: CASSSPTGVLHQPQHF.

The chain's CDR3 is CASSRFGGHSTSGANVLTF. The CDR3 nucleotides read TGTGCCAGTAGTAGGTTCGGGGGCCACTCCACCTCTGGGGCCAACGTCCTGACTTTC. V is TRBV19 and J is TRBJ2-6; D is perhaps TRBD1 or TRBD2 (6 bases each). CDR1 and CDR2 from the germline V gene are LNHDA and SQIVND (reference sequence). The CDR3 contains 19 residues. V shed 4 bases and J shed 0 bases, with 19 bases lying between them.

The CDR3 loop reads CASSGDSQETQYF. CDR3 in DNA: TGTGCCAGCAGTGGGGACAGCCAAGAGACCCAGTACTTC. The chain recombines TRBV2 with TRBJ2-5; 7 bases are a match to TRBD1. Germline V gene lookup returns CDR1 SNHLY and CDR2 FYNNEI. The CDR3 runs 13 residues. Unmatched junction bases numbered 0, after V lost 4 bases and J lost 1 base.

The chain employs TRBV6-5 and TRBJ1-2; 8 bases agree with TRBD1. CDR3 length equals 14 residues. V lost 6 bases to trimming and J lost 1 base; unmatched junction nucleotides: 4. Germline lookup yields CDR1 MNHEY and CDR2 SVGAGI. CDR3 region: CASSPDRGNYGYTF. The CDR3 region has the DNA TGTGCCAGCAGCCCCGACAGGGGTAACTATGGCTACACCTTC.

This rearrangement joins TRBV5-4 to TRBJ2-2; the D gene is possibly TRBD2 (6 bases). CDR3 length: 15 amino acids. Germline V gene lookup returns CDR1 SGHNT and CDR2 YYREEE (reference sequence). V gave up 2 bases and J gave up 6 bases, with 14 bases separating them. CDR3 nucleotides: TGTGCCAGCAGCTTCGGCGGGATCAGGTCCGGGGAGCTGTTTTTT. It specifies CASSFGGIRSGELFF.

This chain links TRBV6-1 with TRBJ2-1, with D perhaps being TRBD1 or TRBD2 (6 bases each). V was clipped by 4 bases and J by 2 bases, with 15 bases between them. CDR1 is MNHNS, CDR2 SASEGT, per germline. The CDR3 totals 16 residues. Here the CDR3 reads CASSGVKGGTYNEQFF. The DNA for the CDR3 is TGTGCCAGCAGTGGGGTGAAAGGGGGGACCTACAATGAGCAGTTCTTC.

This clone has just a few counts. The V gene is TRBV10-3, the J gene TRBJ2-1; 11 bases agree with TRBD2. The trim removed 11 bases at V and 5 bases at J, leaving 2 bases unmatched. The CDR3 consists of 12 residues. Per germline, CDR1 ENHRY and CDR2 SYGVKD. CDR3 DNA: TGTGCCGCGGGACTAGCGGACAATGAGCAGTTCTTC. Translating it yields CAAGLADNEQFF.

CDR3 bases: TGCAGCGCCCTTTTGTGGGACCCAAATGAGCAGTTCTTC. Encoded protein: CSALLWDPNEQFF. The rearrangement joins TRBV29-1 to TRBJ2-1; D might be TRBD1 or TRBD2, each matching 5 bases. This CDR3 region has 13 residues. Germline V gene data show CDR1 as SQVTM and CDR2 as ANQGSEA. Deletions cut 7 bases from V and 7 bases from J, with 17 bases between.

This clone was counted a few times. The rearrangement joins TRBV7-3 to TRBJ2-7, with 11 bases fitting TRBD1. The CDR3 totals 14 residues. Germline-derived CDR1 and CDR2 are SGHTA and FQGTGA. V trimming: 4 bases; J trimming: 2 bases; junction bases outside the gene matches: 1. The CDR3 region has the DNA TGTGCCAGCAGCTGGGGACAGGGGGCCTACGAGCAGTACTTC. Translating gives CASSWGQGAYEQYF.

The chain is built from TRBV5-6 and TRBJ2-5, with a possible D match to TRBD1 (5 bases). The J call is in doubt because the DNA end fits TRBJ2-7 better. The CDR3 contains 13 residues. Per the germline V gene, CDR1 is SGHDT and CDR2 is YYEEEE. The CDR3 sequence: CASSYLDNDEQYF. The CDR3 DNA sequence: TGTGCCAGCTCCTACCTGGACAACGACGAGCAGTACTTC.

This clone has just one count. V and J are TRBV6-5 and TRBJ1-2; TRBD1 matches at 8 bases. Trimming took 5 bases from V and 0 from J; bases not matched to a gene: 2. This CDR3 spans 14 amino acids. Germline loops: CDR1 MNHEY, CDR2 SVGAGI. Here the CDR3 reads CASSPDRANYGYTF. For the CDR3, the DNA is TGTGCCAGCAGTCCGGACAGGGCTAACTATGGCTACACCTTC.

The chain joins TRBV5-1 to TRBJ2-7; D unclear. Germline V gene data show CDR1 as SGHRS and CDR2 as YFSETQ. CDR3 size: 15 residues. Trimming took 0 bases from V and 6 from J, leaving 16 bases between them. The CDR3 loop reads CASSLGPTTETEQYF. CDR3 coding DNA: TGCGCCAGCAGCTTGGGTCCGACAACAGAGACCGAGCAGTACTTC. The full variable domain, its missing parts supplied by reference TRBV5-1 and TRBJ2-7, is KAGVTQTPRYLIKTRGQQVTLSCSPISGHRSVSWYQQTPGQGLQFLFEYFSETQRNKGNFPGRFSGRQFSNSRSEMNVSTLELGDSALYLCASSLGPTTETEQYFGPGTRLTVT.

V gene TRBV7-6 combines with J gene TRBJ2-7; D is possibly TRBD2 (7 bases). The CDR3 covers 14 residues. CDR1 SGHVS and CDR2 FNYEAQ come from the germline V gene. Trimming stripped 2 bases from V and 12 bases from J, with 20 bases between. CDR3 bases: TGTGCCAGCAGCTTAACCCCGGACAGCGGGATACCGTACTTC. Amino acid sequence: CASSLTPDSGIPYF.